The rows below give T cell receptor beta chains drawn from one sample of a study of CD8 T cells in ankylosing spondylitis. TCRdb ran MiXCR on the 5' RACE reads and lists one entry per CDR3 protein. The sample lists about 500,000 distinct CDR3 sequences, over 9.5% occurring once. The specimen was blood, either unsorted or a sorted T cell fraction (not recorded which). The receptors were gathered from a male donor with ankylosing spondylitis. The CDR3 runs from the conserved cysteine through the conserved F or W. A D gene is named only where the DNA matches it firmly. The size entry is marked missing in some rows and otherwise reads once, few, many or a size class.

CDR3aa,CDR3nt,abundance,j_gene,d_gene,v_gene
CAISGGGGGRTDTQYF,TGTGCCATCAGTGGGGGGGGAGGCGGGCGCACAGATACGCAGTATTTT,NA,TRBJ2-3,TRBD2,TRBV10-3
CASSPFELTGELFF,TGTGCCAGCTCACCATTTGAACTCACCGGGGAGCTGTTTTTT,few,TRBJ2-2,NA,TRBV18
CASSFERGTQYF,TGTGCCAGTAGTTTCGAGCGGGGCACGCAGTATTTT,few,TRBJ2-3,TRBD2,TRBV19
CASSLVSATEAFF,TGTGCCAGCAGCTTAGTCTCTGCCACTGAAGCTTTCTTT,once,TRBJ1-1,NA,TRBV11-3
CASSESWAALLKLF,TGTGCCAGCAGTGAATCTTGGGCTGCCCTTTTAAAATTGTTC,NA,TRBJ2-1,NA,TRBV2
CASSLGQTEAFF,TGTGCCAGCAGTTTGGGGCAGACTGAAGCTTTCTTT,NA,TRBJ1-1,NA,TRBV12-3/TRBV12-4
CASSRRAGESYEQYF,TGTGCCAGCAGCCGACGGGCGGGAGAATCCTACGAGCAGTACTTC,NA,TRBJ2-7,TRBD2,TRBV7-9
CASSHTEKGYSNQPQHF,TGTGCCAGCAGCCACACAGAAAAGGGCTATAGCAATCAGCCCCAGCATTTT,few,TRBJ1-5,NA,TRBV3-1
CATSRERTSGRQETQYF,TGTGCCACCAGCAGAGAGAGGACTAGCGGGAGGCAAGAGACCCAGTACTTC,few,TRBJ2-5,TRBD2,TRBV15
CASSFSANRPTPRSNQPQHF,TGTGCCAGCAGTTTTTCTGCAAACAGGCCAACCCCCCGGAGCAATCAGCCCCAGCATTTT,NA,TRBJ1-5,NA,TRBV6-2/TRBV6-3
CSAVGDTQYF,TGCAGTGCTGTCGGAGATACGCAGTATTTT,NA,TRBJ2-3,NA,TRBV20-1